This is a list of T cell receptor beta chains from one sample in a study of blood T cell repertoires in COVID-19. TCRdb keeps only in-frame clones here, not all; method: immunoSEQ multiplex PCR. Here the sample spans roughly 200,000 clones, about four fifths being singletons. The sample was peripheral blood. All receptors come from a man aged 40-49 years with active or convalescent COVID-19. CDR3s leave out the opening cysteine and the closing phenylalanine or tryptophan. Each record gives: V gene, CDR3 protein.

>TRBV5-1
ASSLDPGGNYGYT
>TRBV10-3
AISEFPGQGASEQY
>TRBV6-5
ASSGTKNIQY
>TRBV6-4
ASSQSGGAGDTQY
>TRBV6-2/TRBV6-3
ASSYFGDRGMERGQPQH
>TRBV6-5
ATSGAGTNEKLF
>TRBV7-8
ASSDRDRVPNSPLH
>TRBV5-4
ASSSSGLAGGSSYNEQF
>TRBV4-1
ASSQIVSSYNEQF
>TRBV5-4
ASSPGLVFRETQY
>TRBV18
ASSPRAGSSYEQY
>TRBV5-6
ASSLAQIANYGYT
>TRBV5-4
ASSSQGADQPQH
>TRBV28
ASSSAGQLSEGYT
>TRBV4-3
ASSQDVLGGANTEAF
>TRBV6-2/TRBV6-3
ASSYSLAVGANVLT
>TRBV5-4
ASSLPGLAGISEQF
>TRBV14
ASSRAGTGGTANEKLF
>TRBV6-5
ASSQDGIEAF
>TRBV11-2
ASSLAGGYHEQY
>TRBV27
ASKGAGYQETQY
>TRBV3-1/TRBV3-2
ASSMVVKPNEQF
>TRBV4-3
ASSQESSTGGYPYRLF
>TRBV4-2
ASSQEPQGADTEAF
>TRBV30
AWSVGLSYGYT
>TRBV30
AWIRQGASSPLH
>TRBV6-6
ASSRRDRVTDTQY
>TRBV6-2/TRBV6-3
ASSFGLAGAGGDTQY
>TRBV11-3
ASSHGSGDYGYT
>TRBV30
AWRRDRVREKLF
>TRBV3-1/TRBV3-2
ASSFEGGGTEAF
>TRBV19
ASRQVPEGYT
>TRBV2
ASSGESLDGYT
>TRBV11-3
ASSEVSTDTQY
>TRBV4-1
ASSQELALGYEQY
>TRBV5-4
ASSLEGGQNGYT
>TRBV2
ASGRPGTGGETQY
>TRBV5-1
ASSLGAGGAGETQY
>TRBV2
AIQGDEQF
>TRBV4-1
ASSHGSTGATNEKLF
>TRBV24-1
ATAGREASSYNEQF
>TRBV4-3
ASSLGSGDQPQH
>TRBV29-1
SVEVQLYGYT
>TRBV3-1/TRBV3-2
ASSQRANTEAF
>TRBV18
ASSPPRDRGEKLF
>TRBV2
ASRIQTGNYGYT
>TRBV7-9
ASSAGTGSIGSPLH
>TRBV6-6
ASSLNPGQGAQSNQPQH
>TRBV27
ASSRRGPSNTGELF
>TRBV15
ATSRGRTGALTTDYEQY
>TRBV30
AWRKTGGGRGYT
>TRBV30
AWSVGAGGSPLH
>TRBV7-9
ASSLEGATEAF
>TRBV3-1/TRBV3-2
ASSQDVGGAPWETQY
>TRBV5-1
ASSLVGLSANTGELF
>TRBV6-2/TRBV6-3
ASSYSLGYT
>TRBV6-4
ASPIRTGGDGELF
>TRBV28
ASSWGGNEQF
>TRBV21-1
ASSLVGTLSTDTQY